This TCR beta chain is from a study of naive and memory T cell subsets. Findings of the study overall: The RNA method is potentially sensitive to activation and differentiation changes.

CDR1 is MNHEY and CDR2 is SMNVEV in the germline V gene (reference sequence). This CDR3 region has 17 residues. J gave up 4 bases and V 3 bases, and 12 bases lay outside the gene matches. This clonotype has only a few counts. Its antigen is not known. TCR cDNA received a 3' ligated oligonucleotide that carried a UMI. Whole blood, 2 to 2.5 ml, came from adult healthy volunteers. Cells were not sorted; total RNA input targeted about 1 to 1000 ng. The SP2 primer and nested alpha and beta constant region primers amplified ligated cDNA in four rounds. Blood and skin TCR RNA was reverse transcribed with alpha and beta constant primers. One entry per CDR3 protein, called by TCRdb with MiXCR from the UMI-ligation and nested PCR reads. The data contain around 24,000 distinct CDR3 sequences, around 5.3% of them singletons.

The receptor's source is an adult in good health. The rearrangement links TRBV27 to TRBJ2-5, with TRBD1 matching 9 bases. The sequenced sample was blood. The CDR3 region is CASSLGWGQGGSETQYF. The CDR3 DNA follows: TGTGCCAGCAGTTTGGGTTGGGGACAGGGAGGTTCAGAGACCCAGTACTTC.